This is a list of T cell receptor beta chains from one sample in a study of PD-L1 blockade in urothelial cancer. Here immunoSEQ multiplex PCR was the method, and the copy in TCRdb shows in-frame clones only, minus some. In the table there are tens of thousands of clones, less than 90% of which are singletons. Sequencing used PBMCs, obtained around atezolizumab (anti-PD-L1) treatment. These receptors were taken from a man between 65 and 80 years old with urothelial cancer. The CDR3 runs from the conserved cysteine through the conserved F or W. A D gene is named only where the DNA matches it firmly. For some rows the clone size is stated as once, few or many, or as a class when expanded; others skip it.

j_call v_call d_call cdr3_length clone_size cdr3_aa cdr3_nt
TRBJ2-6 TRBV5-1 TRBD1 18 few CASSPGTGGISGANVLTF TGCGCCAGCAGCCCAGGGACAGGGGGTATCTCTGGGGCCAACGTCCTGACTTTC
TRBJ2-7 TRBV2 TRBD2 14 . CASSGLAGAYEQYF TGTGCCAGCAGTGGACTAGCGGGAGCCTACGAGCAGTACTTC
TRBJ2-1 TRBV9 TRBD1 15 . CASSVDATGFYEQFF TGTGCCAGCAGCGTAGATGCGACAGGGTTTTATGAGCAGTTCTTC
TRBJ2-7 TRBV4-2 . 18 . CASSPFSSIGGPAYEQYF TGTGCCAGCAGCCCGTTTTCCTCGATCGGAGGGCCGGCCTACGAGCAGTACTTC
TRBJ1-5 TRBV19 TRBD1 15 few CASSKDRGRNQPQHF TGTGCCAGTAGTAAGGACAGGGGGCGTAATCAGCCCCAGCATTTT
TRBJ2-7 TRBV28 TRBD1 14 . CASSPTGKAYEQYF TGTGCCAGCAGTCCGACAGGGAAAGCCTACGAGCAGTACTTC
TRBJ1-2 TRBV19 TRBD1 15 . CASSTRDRGNYGYTF TGTGCCAGTAGTACCCGGGACAGGGGCAACTATGGCTACACCTTC
TRBJ1-1 TRBV2 . 14 . CASSEATGETEAFF TGTGCCAGCAGTGAAGCTACAGGTGAAACTGAAGCTTTCTTT
TRBJ1-1 TRBV4-2 . 14 . CASSQDRVDTEAFF TGTGCCAGCAGCCAAGACAGGGTGGACACTGAAGCTTTCTTT
TRBJ2-7 TRBV19 TRBD1 13 . CASSSLSGGKQYF TGTGCCAGTAGTTCGCTTTCAGGGGGCAAGCAGTACTTC
TRBJ2-7 TRBV28 . 14 . CASSLQGTLTEQYF TGTGCCAGCAGTTTACAGGGAACCTTAACCGAGCAGTACTTC
TRBJ2-6 TRBV6-5 . 14 . CASKRSSGANVLTF TGTGCCAGCAAACGGAGCTCTGGGGCCAACGTCCTGACTTTC
TRBJ2-5 TRBV6-1 . 14 . CASSVGSGWETQYF TGTGCCAGCAGTGTGGGGTCGGGGTGGGAGACCCAGTACTTC
TRBJ2-1 TRBV19 TRBD2 19 . CASSIEGTSGSFAYNEQFF TGTGCCAGTAGTATAGAAGGGACTAGCGGGAGTTTCGCCTACAATGAGCAGTTCTTC
TRBJ1-6 TRBV5-1 TRBD1 14 . CASSTDRENSPLHF TGCGCCAGCAGCACGGACAGGGAAAATTCACCCCTCCACTTT
TRBJ1-4 TRBV13 . 14 . CASTNDRSNEKLFF TGTGCCAGCACTAACGACAGGTCTAATGAAAAACTGTTTTTT
TRBJ2-7 TRBV19 . 16 few CASMSGGLPGGYEQYF TGTGCCAGTATGAGCGGAGGGCTGCCTGGGGGATACGAGCAGTACTTC